These 9 T cell receptor beta chains were all obtained from the same sample, sequenced in a study of response to subunit inactivated influenza vaccine. TCRdb re-derived calls from the RT-PCR reads in MiXCR, one entry per CDR3 protein. The sample contains around 710,000 distinct CDR3 sequences, 14% of which appear only once. The specimen comprised PBMCs from blood, sampled roughly 15 days before vaccination. The receptors originated from a man aged 45-65 years who received an inactivated influenza vaccine.

This clonotype was observed a handful of times. The chain has TRBV18 and TRBJ2-5; D possibly corresponds to TRBD2 (5 bases). V was clipped by 2 bases and J by 5 bases, with 12 bases between them. This CDR3 has 14 amino acids. The V gene's germline CDR1 is KGHSH and CDR2 LQKENI. DNA of the CDR3: TGTGCCAGCTCACCAATGGACTTTGTTGAGACCCAGTACTTC. This sequence encodes CASSPMDFVETQYF.

The chain employs TRBV7-2 and TRBJ1-4, with TRBD1 identical over 7 bases. The CDR3 is 16 amino acids. Germline CDR1 SGHTA, CDR2 FQGNSA. The V segment lost 7 bases and the J segment 0 bases; nucleotides outside the gene matches: 8. Here the CDR3 DNA reads TGTGCCAGCATCCCACGACAGGGAGCAACTAATGAAAAACTGTTTTTT. It is translated as CASIPRQGATNEKLFF. The full variable domain, with the rest looked up from reference TRBV7-2 and TRBJ1-4, is GAGVSQSPSNKVTEKGKDVELRCDPISGHTALYWYRQSLGQGLEFLIYFQGNSAPDKSGLPSDRFSAERTGGSVSTLTIQRTQQEDSAVYLCASIPRQGATNEKLFFGSGTQLSVL.

The chain recombines TRBV7-9 with TRBJ2-3; a weak D match, TRBD1 (5 bases). Germline lookup yields CDR1 SEHNR and CDR2 FQNEAQ (reference sequence). The CDR3 runs 12 residues. V dropped 4 bases and J dropped 8 bases, with 10 bases sitting between them. CDR3 region: CASSSRTPTQYF. The CDR3 DNA reads as TGTGCCAGCAGCTCCCGGACACCTACGCAGTATTTT.

This clonotype was found many times. This chain uses TRBV12-3 or TRBV12-4 with TRBJ1-5; TRBD1 matches 7 bases. V lost 3 bases to trimming and J lost 4 bases; unmatched junction nucleotides: 9. CDR3 length: 16 residues. The CDR3 DNA is TGTGCCAGCAGTTTGGCGAACAGGGGTCGGAATCAGCCCCAGCATTTT. Its protein product is CASSLANRGRNQPQHF.

On this clonotype: Since a much larger clone is just one base distant, this may be a read error. The gene calls are TRBV4-3 and TRBJ1-5, with a tentative D call TRBD1 (6 bases). The V gene lost 0 bases and the J gene lost 6 bases, with 12 bases spanning the gap. This CDR3 is 15 amino acids long. Per the germline V gene, CDR1 is LGHNA and CDR2 is YSLEER. In DNA, the CDR3 is TGCGCCAGCAGCCAAGATTTGGGGGCGAGTCAGCCCCAGCATTTT. Protein product: CASSQDLGASQPQHF.

The CDR3 DNA reads TGTGCCAGCAGCTTAACCGACGGGACAGTGCGAGGGGCCCAGTACTTC. As protein: CASSLTDGTVRGAQYF. The rearrangement joins TRBV7-2 to TRBJ2-5; 7 nucleotides align to TRBD1. Germline CDR1 is SGHTA and CDR2 is FQGNSA. V lost 2 bases and J lost 9; bases outside the gene matches: 15. The CDR3 has 16 amino acids.

J is TRBJ2-7 and V is TRBV11-2, with a weak D call TRBD1 (6 bases). From germline, CDR1 is SGHAT and CDR2 FQNNGV. This CDR3 contains 15 residues. V gave up 0 bases and J gave up 5 bases, with 14 bases separating them. The CDR3 nucleotides read TGTGCCAGCAGCTTAGATCGTAACAGGGCCCACGAGCAGTACTTC. Protein product: CASSLDRNRAHEQYF. Looking up the rest from reference TRBV11-2 and TRBJ2-7 gives the full variable domain: EAGVAQSPRYKIIEKRQSVAFWCNPISGHATLYWYQQILGQGPKLLIQFQNNGVVDDSQLPKDRFSAERLKGVDSTLKIQPAKLEDSAVYLCASSLDRNRAHEQYFGPGTRLTVT.

The chain carries TRBV20-1 and TRBJ2-3; 15 bases are shared with TRBD2. The CDR3 runs to 16 residues. J was trimmed by 2 bases and V by 5 bases; bases with no gene match: 5. Germline CDR1 DFQATT, CDR2 SNEGSKA (reference sequence). The CDR3 DNA sequence: TGCAGTGCTCGAGGGACTAGCGGGGGGTACACAGATACGCAGTATTTT. This translates into CSARGTSGGYTDTQYF.

This chain links TRBV6-2 or TRBV6-3 with TRBJ2-3; D is perhaps TRBD1 or TRBD2 (5 bases each). The germline CDR1 and CDR2 sequences are MNHEY and SVGEGT. V was cut by 6 bases and J by 3 bases, with 19 bases left in between. CDR3 length equals 16 residues. CDR3 in amino acids: CASSLAGSRGTDTQYF. The CDR3 nucleotides read TGTGCCAGCAGCCTAGCCGGGTCGAGGGGAACAGATACGCAGTATTTT.